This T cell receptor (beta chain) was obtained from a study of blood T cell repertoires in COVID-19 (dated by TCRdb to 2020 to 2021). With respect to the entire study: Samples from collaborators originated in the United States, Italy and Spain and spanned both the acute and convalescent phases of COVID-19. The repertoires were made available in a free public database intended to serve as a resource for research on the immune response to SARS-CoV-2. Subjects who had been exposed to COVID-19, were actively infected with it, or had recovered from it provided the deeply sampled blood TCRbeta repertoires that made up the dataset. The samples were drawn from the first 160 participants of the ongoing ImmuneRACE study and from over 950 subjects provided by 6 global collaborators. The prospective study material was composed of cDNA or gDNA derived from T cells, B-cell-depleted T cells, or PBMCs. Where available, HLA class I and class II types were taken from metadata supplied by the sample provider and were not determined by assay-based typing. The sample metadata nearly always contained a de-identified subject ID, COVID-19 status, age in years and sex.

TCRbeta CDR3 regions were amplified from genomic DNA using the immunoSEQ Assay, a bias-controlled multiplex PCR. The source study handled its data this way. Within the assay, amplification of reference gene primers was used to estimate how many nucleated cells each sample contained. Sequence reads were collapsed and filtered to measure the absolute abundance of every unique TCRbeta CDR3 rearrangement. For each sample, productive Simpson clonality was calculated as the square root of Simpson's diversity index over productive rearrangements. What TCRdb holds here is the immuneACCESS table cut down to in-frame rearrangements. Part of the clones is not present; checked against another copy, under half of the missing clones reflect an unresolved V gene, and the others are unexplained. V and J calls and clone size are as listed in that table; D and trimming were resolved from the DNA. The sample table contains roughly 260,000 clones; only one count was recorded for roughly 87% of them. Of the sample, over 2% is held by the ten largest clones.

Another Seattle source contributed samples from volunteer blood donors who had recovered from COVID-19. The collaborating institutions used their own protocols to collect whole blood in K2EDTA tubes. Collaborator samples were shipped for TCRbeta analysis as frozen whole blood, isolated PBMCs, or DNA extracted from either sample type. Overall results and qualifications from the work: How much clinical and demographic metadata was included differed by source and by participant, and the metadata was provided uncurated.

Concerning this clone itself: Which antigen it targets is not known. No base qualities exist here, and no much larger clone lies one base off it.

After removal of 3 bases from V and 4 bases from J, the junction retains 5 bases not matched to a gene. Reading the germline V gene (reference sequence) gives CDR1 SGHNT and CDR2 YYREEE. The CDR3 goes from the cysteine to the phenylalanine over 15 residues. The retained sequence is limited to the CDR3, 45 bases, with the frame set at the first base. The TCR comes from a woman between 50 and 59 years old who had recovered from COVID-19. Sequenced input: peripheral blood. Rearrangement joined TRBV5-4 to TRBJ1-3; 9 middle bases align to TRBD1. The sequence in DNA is TGTGCCAGCAGCTCGGACAGGGGACAAGGAAACACCATATATTTT. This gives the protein CASSSDRGQGNTIYF.